The 28 T cell receptor gamma chains given below trace back to one sample, sequenced in a study of γδ T cells in repeated Plasmodium falciparum infection. Flow sorting of PBMC yielded separate Vgamma9/Vdelta2+ and Vdelta2-negative gammadelta T cell populations for bulk repertoire analysis. TCRdb processed the multiplex PCR reads again with the CATT caller. The data contain over 25,000 gamma-chain clones, about 3% of them singletons. Sequencing input: gamma-delta T cells from blood. The receptors were sampled from a pool of human donors (malaria-infected and uninfected, not separated).

As concerns this clone: This DNA's translation and the protein TCRdb lists, from a much larger clone, do not match at residue 13, likely due to a read error; the protein shown is translated from the DNA. V gene TRGV9 combines with J gene TRGJ1 or TRGJ2. CDR1 is GITISATS and CDR2 is ISYDGTV in the germline V gene (reference sequence). The CDR3 spans 15 residues. CDR3 DNA sequence: TGTGCCTTGTGGGACCGCCTGCAAGGGAATTATAAGAATCTCTTT. Encoded protein: CALWDRLQGNYKNLF.

This clone was detected many times. TCRdb's entry gives the protein of a much larger clone, which mismatches this DNA's translation at residue 7, likely from a read error; the protein reported here is translated from the DNA. In nucleotides, the CDR3 is TGTGCCTTGTCCCAAGGGGCGGAGAAACTCTTT. It specifies CALSQGAEKLF. V is TRGV9 and J is TRGJ1 or TRGJ2. Here the J gene came from matching the DNA to germline, since TCRdb omits it. This CDR3 contains 11 residues. Germline CDR1 is GITISATS and CDR2 is ISYDGTV (reference sequence). V shed 8 bases and J 11 bases; nucleotides not matched to a gene: 12.

This clone was found a few times. The V gene is TRGV8, the J gene TRGJ1 or TRGJ2. The J gene, left out of TCRdb, was set here by checking the DNA against germline. This CDR3 has 11 residues. Germline V gene sequence: CDR1 VENAVY, CDR2 YDSYNSRV. J gave up 12 bases and V 5 bases, and 10 bases lay outside the gene matches. The CDR3 sequence: CATWGPMVKLF. DNA for the CDR3: TGTGCCACCTGGGGCCCCATGGTGAAACTCTTT.

This clone has a handful of counts. The V call is TRGV9, the J call TRGJP1. Germline matching of the DNA provided the J gene here, since TCRdb leaves it blank. Losses at the gene ends were 0 bases for V and 2 bases for J; bases not matched to a gene: 6. The CDR3 contains 16 residues. Germline assignment: CDR1 GITISATS and CDR2 ISYDGTV (reference sequence). In DNA, the CDR3 is TGTGCCTTGTGGGAGGTGGCGGGGACCACTGGTTGGTTCAAGATATTT. Encoded protein: CALWEVAGTTGWFKIF.

This clone showed up just a few times. The protein held in TCRdb is that of a much larger clone and does not match this DNA's translation at residue 11, likely because of a read error; the protein shown is translated from the DNA. The CDR3: CALDSLRGLLLCNKFEHGAYYKKLF. The CDR3 DNA is TGTGCCTTGGATTCTTTGCGGGGCTTGTTACTTTGTAATAAGTTCGAACATGGTGCTTATTATAAGAAACTCTTT. V is TRGV9 and J is TRGJ1 or TRGJ2. The J gene, absent from TCRdb, was called here by matching the DNA to germline. V dropped 9 bases and J dropped 3; count of bases not matched to a gene: 47. The CDR3 is made up of 25 amino acids. Germline CDR1 is GITISATS and CDR2 is ISYDGTV (reference sequence).

This clone has ten or more counts. This DNA's translation and the protein TCRdb lists, from a much larger clone, do not match at residue 5, likely due to a read error; the protein shown is translated from the DNA. For the CDR3, the DNA is TGTGCCACCTGGGGCAGGCTCCTTTATTATAAGAAACTCTTT. It encodes CATWGRLLYYKKLF. V and J are TRGV3 and TRGJ1 or TRGJ2. Assignment of the J gene here rests on matching the DNA to germline, because TCRdb gives none. Germline V gene sequence: CDR1 VTNTFY, CDR2 YDVSTARD (reference sequence). The CDR3 runs 14 residues.

This clone has a count of ten or more. This could be a read error, since a much larger clone is one nucleotide away. No J gene was assigned, while the V gene was called as TRGV8. From germline, CDR1 is VENAVY and CDR2 YDSYNSRV. CDR3 size: 14 residues. The CDR3 DNA follows: TGTGCCACCTGGGATGGGGGCTATTATTATAAGAAACTCTTC. As protein: CATWDGGYYYKKLF.

The sample holds many counts of this clone. The protein TCRdb lists belongs to a much larger clone and differs from this DNA's translation at residue 3, which points to a read error; the protein shown is made from the DNA. This rearrangement joins TRGV9 to TRGJ1 or TRGJ2. No J gene is reported in TCRdb; it was inferred here by comparing the DNA with germline. The CDR3 totals 15 residues. Germline V lookup: CDR1 GITISATS, CDR2 ISYDGTV (reference sequence). CDR3 region: CASWEVLLPYYKKLF. In DNA form, the CDR3 reads TGTGCCTCGTGGGAAGTCTTACTGCCTTATTATAAGAAACTCTTT.

Ten or more counts support this clone. This DNA translates differently at residue 8 from the TCRdb protein, which is that of a much larger clone; a read error is likely, and the protein shown is the DNA's own translation. This chain connects TRGV8 to TRGJ1 or TRGJ2. Here the J gene was assigned by germline matching of the DNA, as TCRdb has none. CDR3 length equals 12 residues. The germline V gene has CDR1 VENAVY and CDR2 YDSYNSRV. The junction had 6 bases not matched to a gene; V was cut back by 0 bases and J by 10 bases. The CDR3 spells CATWDRPGKKLF. CDR3 coding DNA: TGTGCCACCTGGGATAGGCCGGGGAAGAAACTCTTT.

In its sample, this clone was seen many times. Translating this DNA gives a protein that differs at residue 15 from the TCRdb one, which belongs to a much larger clone; a read error is likely, and the protein shown is this translation. The J gene is uncalled and the V gene is TRGV3. This CDR3 has 17 amino acids. Germline V lookup: CDR1 VTNTFY, CDR2 YDVSTARD (reference sequence). The CDR3 region is CATWDRPSAPRDWIETF. DNA of the CDR3: TGTGCCACCTGGGACAGGCCGTCTGCTCCCCGTGATTGGATCGAGACGTTT.

This clone has only a few counts. The protein in TCRdb stems from a much larger clone and differs at residue 14 from this DNA's translation, likely a read error; here the protein is translated from the DNA. The chain links TRGV9 to TRGJP. The germline V gene encodes CDR1 GITISATS and CDR2 ISYDGTV (reference sequence). This CDR3 is built from 17 residues. In DNA form, the CDR3 reads TGTGCCTTGTGGGAGGTGCACCCAGAGTTGGGCAAAAAAACCAAGGTATTT. Its protein is CALWEVHPELGKKTKVF.

This clone occurred many times. A single base is all that separates this from a far larger clone, so a read error is likely. In the same sample, other DNA sequences code for this CDR3. The chain links TRGV4 to TRGJ1 or TRGJ2. The germline CDR1 and CDR2 sequences are EGSTGY and YDSYTSSV. The CDR3 has 13 amino acids. CDR3 in amino acids: CATWVLYYYKKLF. In DNA, the CDR3 is TGTGCCACTTGGGTACTATATTATTATAAGAAACTCTTT.

This clone was observed many times. TCRdb shows a much larger clone's protein in place of this DNA's translation, and the two differ at residue 7, likely through a read error; the protein shown is translated from the DNA. This chain connects TRGV9 to TRGJP. The CDR3 consists of 16 residues. The V gene end was trimmed by 6 bases and the J gene end by 5 bases; junction bases not matched to a gene: 7. The germline V gene encodes CDR1 GITISATS and CDR2 ISYDGTV (reference sequence). Here the CDR3 reads CALWRSKELGKKIKVF. For the CDR3, the DNA is TGTGCCTTGTGGAGAAGTAAAGAGTTGGGCAAAAAAATCAAGGTATTT.

On this clone: The TCRdb protein, from a much larger clone, departs from this DNA's translation at residue 6, likely by read error; the protein shown derives from the DNA. The genes are TRGV4 and TRGJ1 or TRGJ2. Here the J gene came from matching the DNA to germline, since TCRdb omits it. Per germline, CDR1 EGSTGY and CDR2 YDSYTSSV. The CDR3 runs 11 residues. J was trimmed by 12 bases and V by 11 bases; bases with no gene match: 16. The CDR3 here is CAIGGAFLKLF. In DNA, the CDR3 is TGTGCCATTGGTGGGGCCTTTTTGAAACTCTTT.

On this clone: This sequence is one base from a far larger clone and is likely a read error. Other DNA sequences in the same sample also yield this CDR3. The chain couples TRGV9 to TRGJ1 or TRGJ2. Since TCRdb gives no J gene, matching the DNA to germline was used here to assign it. The V gene's germline CDR1 is GITISATS and CDR2 ISYDGTV (reference sequence). This CDR3 region has 13 residues. The CDR3 spells CALWEVHDSEKLF. The CDR3 nucleotides read TGCGCCTTGTGGGAGGTGCACGATAGCGAGAAACTCTTT.

In its sample, this clone was seen many times. A far larger clone is one nucleotide away, so this likely arose from a read error. CDR3 coding DNA: TGTGCCCTGTGGGAGATTTATAAGAAACTCTTT. It specifies CALWEIYKKLF. The rearrangement uses TRGV9 and TRGJ1 or TRGJ2. The J gene is not listed in TCRdb, so it was assigned here from a DNA match to germline. Germline V gives CDR1 GITISATS, CDR2 ISYDGTV (reference sequence). This CDR3 is built from 11 residues.

This clone was recorded a few times. A far larger clone is one base from this, pointing to a likely read error. J is TRGJ1 or TRGJ2 and V is TRGV9. The CDR3 is 10 amino acids. CDR1 GITISATS and CDR2 ISYDGTV come from the germline V gene (reference sequence). DNA of the CDR3: TGCGCCTTGTGGGATACTGAGAAACTCTTT. Its translation is CALWDTEKLF.

A few counts support this clone. Translating this DNA gives a protein that differs at residue 15 from the TCRdb one, which belongs to a much larger clone; a read error is likely, and the protein shown is this translation. For the V gene the call is TRGV9; the J gene has no call. The CDR3 is 17 amino acids. Per germline, CDR1 GITISATS and CDR2 ISYDGTV (reference sequence). Here the CDR3 reads CALWEPHHLTTGWFRIF. Written as DNA, the CDR3 is TGTGCCTTGTGGGAGCCGCACCACCTTACCACTGGTTGGTTCAGGATATTT.

This clone was seen ten or more times. V gene TRGV2 combines with J gene TRGJP1. The CDR3 totals 13 residues. V lost 6 bases and J lost 6; bases outside the gene matches: 7. Germline V gene data show CDR1 as EGSNGY and CDR2 as YDSYNSKV. The CDR3 is CATWFHSGWFKIF. CDR3 bases: TGTGCCACCTGGTTCCACTCTGGTTGGTTCAAGATATTT.

Only a few counts were recorded for this clone. TCRdb records a much larger clone's protein for this DNA, with a difference at residue 10 that likely arises from a read error; the protein given is the translation of the DNA. This chain uses TRGV9 with TRGJP. CDR3 length: 18 residues. J gave up 10 bases and V 3 bases, and 15 bases lay outside the gene matches. Germline assignment: CDR1 GITISATS and CDR2 ISYDGTV (reference sequence). CDR3 in DNA: TGTGCCTTGTGGGAGCCCAGGGACCCGGATTTGGGCAAAAAAATCAAGGTATTT. Amino acid sequence: CALWEPRDPDLGKKIKVF.

This clone was observed many times. At the DNA level, this CDR3 is encoded by other sequences in the same sample as well. The chain joins TRGV3 to TRGJ1 or TRGJ2. Germline assignment: CDR1 VTNTFY and CDR2 YDVSTARD (reference sequence). The CDR3 covers 14 residues. With 0 bases clipped from V and 4 bases from J, the junction kept 6 bases outside the gene matches. In nucleotides, the CDR3 is TGTGCCACCTGGGACAGGCGTAACTATTATAAGAAACTCTTT. Amino acids: CATWDRRNYYKKLF.

The table lists this clone with many counts. TCRdb records a much larger clone's protein for this DNA, with a difference at residue 7 that likely arises from a read error; the protein given is the translation of the DNA. The genes are TRGV5 and TRGJ1 or TRGJ2. V lost 1 base and J lost 11; bases outside the gene matches: 5. The CDR3 covers 11 residues. Germline CDR1 and CDR2: VINAFY and YDVSNSKD. The CDR3 loop is CATWDSREKLF. The CDR3 DNA reads TGTGCCACCTGGGACAGTCGGGAGAAACTCTTT.

This clone showed up just a few times. TCRdb attributes to this sequence the protein of a much larger clone, which differs from the DNA translation at residue 11; a read error is likely, and the protein displayed is translated from the DNA. The rearrangement links TRGV9 to TRGJP. TCRdb lists no J gene, so it was determined here by aligning the DNA to germline. Germline values: CDR1 GITISATS, CDR2 ISYDGTV (reference sequence). CDR3 length equals 17 residues. The CDR3 DNA reads TGTGCCTTGTGGGAGGGCCCCCGAGAGTTGAGCAAAAAAATCAAGGTATTT. As protein: CALWEGPRELSKKIKVF.

This clone was seen many times. This DNA's translation and the protein TCRdb lists, from a much larger clone, do not match at residue 13, likely due to a read error; the protein shown is translated from the DNA. The chain is built from TRGV9 and TRGJ1 or TRGJ2. CDR1 and CDR2 from the germline V gene are GITISATS and ISYDGTV (reference sequence). This CDR3 region has 17 residues. CDR3 DNA sequence: TGTGCCTTGTGTCTCCACAACCGACAACCGAATTATCATAAGAAACTCTTT. Translation: CALCLHNRQPNYHKKLF.

On this clone itself: A far larger clone is a single base away, which makes a read error likely. The identical CDR3 is also encoded by other nucleotide sequences in the sample. The V gene reported is TRGV9; the J gene is uncalled. CDR3 length equals 14 residues. Germline CDR1 and CDR2: GITISATS and ISYDGTV (reference sequence). CDR3 nucleotides: TGTGCCTTGTGGGAGTACCGCCGGGGAAGAATAAAACTCTTC. Amino acid sequence: CALWEYRRGRIKLF.

This clone has a count of ten or more. Other DNA sequences in this sample translate to the same CDR3. This rearrangement joins TRGV9 to TRGJ1 or TRGJ2. The germline V gene has CDR1 GITISATS and CDR2 ISYDGTV (reference sequence). The CDR3 length is 11 residues. Trimming at V came to 5 bases and at J to 7 bases, leaving 5 bases not matched to a gene. This CDR3 is CALWVGYKKLF. In nucleotides, the CDR3 is TGTGCCTTGTGGGTAGGGTATAAGAAACTCTTT.

This clone showed up many times. Translating this DNA gives a protein that differs at residue 7 from the TCRdb one, which belongs to a much larger clone; a read error is likely, and the protein shown is this translation. This chain links TRGV9 with TRGJP2. Assignment of the J gene here rests on matching the DNA to germline, because TCRdb gives none. The CDR3 has 14 amino acids. Unmatched junction bases numbered 4, after V lost 0 bases and J lost 6 bases. Germline V gene lookup returns CDR1 GITISATS and CDR2 ISYDGTV (reference sequence). The CDR3 region is CALWEVLGDWIKTF. In nucleotides, the CDR3 is TGTGCCTTGTGGGAGGTGCTCGGTGATTGGATCAAGACGTTT.

This clone was picked up many times. A much larger clone lies a single base off, so this may be a read error. Other DNA variants within this sample encode the same CDR3. The rearrangement uses TRGV4 and TRGJ1 or TRGJ2. The CDR3 contains 13 residues. Looked up from germline, CDR1 is EGSTGY and CDR2 is YDSYTSSV. This CDR3 reads CATWDGSGYKKLF. CDR3 in DNA: TGTGCTACCTGGGATGGGTCTGGGTATAAGAAACTCTTT.